The present entry profiles one TCR beta chain with its context. Original processing methods: Amplification with reference gene primers provided the estimates of nucleated cell counts. TCRdb's copy holds only in-frame clones and misses some; the assay was immunoSEQ multiplex PCR. The DNA gave D and trimming, while V, J and clone size come from that table. The data contain some 190,000 clones, roughly 82% of them singletons. Followed longitudinally, the Seattle patients had been enrolled during active infection. This specimen comes from a study of blood T cell repertoires in COVID-19. Whole-study context: Acute-phase and convalescent COVID-19 samples originated in the United States, Italy and Spain. PBMCs, B-cell-depleted T cells, or T cells provided the cDNA or gDNA that made up the material.

Germline V CDR1 and CDR2: LGHNA, YSLEER. The CDR3 totals 14 residues. V lost 3 bases and J lost 7; bases outside the gene matches: 3. The rearrangement joins TRBV4-3 to TRBJ1-6, with TRBD1 identical over 7 bases. The origin of this receptor is a woman aged 55-69 years with COVID-19, enrolled during active disease. Specimen: peripheral blood. Here the CDR3 reads CASSQRDSNSPLHF. DNA of the CDR3: TGCGCCAGCAGCCAGAGGGACAGCAATTCACCCCTCCACTTT.